This T cell receptor beta chain stems from a study of CD8+CD57+ T cells in acquired aplastic anemia. In the study overall: The mean DNA yield obtained from sorted CD4+ and CD8+ cells came to approximately 3 ug. In CD4+ cells, healthy donors produced an average of around 10 million reads.

The study's findings and limits: Significant differences in CD8+ Simpson's diversity were not observed between patients and controls. Common to patients and controls were roughly 30 CD8+ CDR3 sequences.

Researchers used genomic DNA as the template to profile TCR beta VDJ and CDR3. TCRdb processed the reads anew with MiXCR; each CDR3 protein has one entry. The table records tens of thousands of distinct CDR3 sequences, approximately 46% of them present only once. As regards this clonotype: Its antigen is undetermined.

The sequencing sample was made of sorted CD4+, CD8+, or CD8+CD57+ T cells (not recorded which) from PBMCs. The sequence came from a human donor in good health, serving as a control.

CDR3 sequence (DNA): TGTGCCAGTAGTATGGTGGGATCTAGCACAGATACGCAGTATTTT. Translated: CASSMVGSSTDTQYF. The chain employs TRBV19 and TRBJ2-3; D remains ambiguous. The germline gives CDR1 LNHDA, CDR2 SQIVND (reference sequence). The CDR3 runs to 15 residues. Trimming cost V 3 bases and J 0 bases, with 10 bases left between them.